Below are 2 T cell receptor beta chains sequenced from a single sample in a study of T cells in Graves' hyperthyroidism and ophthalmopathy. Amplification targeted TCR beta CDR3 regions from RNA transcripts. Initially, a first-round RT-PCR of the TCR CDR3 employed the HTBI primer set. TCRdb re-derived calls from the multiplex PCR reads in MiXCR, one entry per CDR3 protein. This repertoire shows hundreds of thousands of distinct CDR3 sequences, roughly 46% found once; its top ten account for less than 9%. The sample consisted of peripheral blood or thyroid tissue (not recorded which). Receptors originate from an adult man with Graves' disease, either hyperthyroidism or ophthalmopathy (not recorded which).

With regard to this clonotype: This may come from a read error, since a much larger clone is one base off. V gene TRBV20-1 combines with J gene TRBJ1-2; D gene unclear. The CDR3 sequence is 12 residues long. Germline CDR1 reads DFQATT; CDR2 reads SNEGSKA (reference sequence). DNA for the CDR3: TGCAGTGCAACCGACATGAACTATGGCCACACCTTC. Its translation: CSATDMNYGHTF.

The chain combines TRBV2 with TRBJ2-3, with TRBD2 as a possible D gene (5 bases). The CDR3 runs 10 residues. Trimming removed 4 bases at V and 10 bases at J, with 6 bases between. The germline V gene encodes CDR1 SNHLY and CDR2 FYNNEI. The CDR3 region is CASSGRAQYF. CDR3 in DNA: TGTGCCAGCAGTGGGCGGGCGCAGTATTTT.